This is a list of T cell receptor beta chains from one sample in a study of siplizumab effects on memory and regulatory T cells. Measured with immunoSEQ multiplex PCR; TCRdb has only the in-frame clones, and not every one. Here the sample spans approximately 100,000 clones, about 93% being singletons. The sequenced material came from Tregs sorted from blood. These receptors came from a human donor in good health. The CDR3 runs from the conserved cysteine through the conserved F or W. A D gene is named only where the DNA matches it firmly. Expanded clones get a size class; other rows say once, few or many, or leave the size out.

V: TRBV4-1
J: TRBJ1-2
D: TRBD1
size: -
DNA: TGCGCCAGCAGCCCCCAGGCGTTGACAGGGATTCATGGCTACACCTTC
CDR3: CASSPQALTGIHGYTF

V: TRBV18
J: TRBJ1-5
D: TRBD1
size: -
DNA: TGTGCCAGCTCACCCTCAGGGGGCGCAAAACAGCCCCAGCATTTT
CDR3: CASSPSGGAKQPQHF

V: TRBV5-1
J: TRBJ1-4
D: -
size: -
DNA: TGCGCCAGCAGCTTGGCGGGGGCGCCGGCTAATGAAAAACTGTTTTTT
CDR3: CASSLAGAPANEKLFF

V: TRBV5-4
J: TRBJ1-4
D: TRBD1
size: -
DNA: TGTGCCAGCAGCTTGTGGCCGGGACAGGGACAAGAAAAACTGTTTTTT
CDR3: CASSLWPGQGQEKLFF

V: TRBV5-1
J: TRBJ2-7
D: -
size: -
DNA: TGCGCCAGCAGCTTGGCCTTCGGCGAGCAGTACTTC
CDR3: CASSLAFGEQYF

V: TRBV19
J: TRBJ2-1
D: TRBD1
size: -
DNA: TGTGCCAGTAGCCGGGACAGCGTATACAATGAGCAGTTCTTC
CDR3: CASSRDSVYNEQFF

V: TRBV6-6
J: TRBJ2-7
D: -
size: -
DNA: TGTGCCAGCAGGGGGAGCGATCTTTCCTACGAGCAGTACTTC
CDR3: CASRGSDLSYEQYF

V: TRBV6-1
J: TRBJ2-3
D: -
size: once
DNA: TGTGCCAGCAGTGATCGCGGGGTGATCACAGATACGCAGTATTTT
CDR3: CASSDRGVITDTQYF

V: TRBV6-6
J: TRBJ2-7
D: TRBD1
size: -
DNA: TGTGCCAGCAGTTACAGGGACAGGGATCACGAGCAGTACTTC
CDR3: CASSYRDRDHEQYF

V: TRBV7-8
J: TRBJ2-3
D: -
size: -
DNA: TGTGCCACTAAGTTCAGGCTCTTCGCAGATACGCAGTATTTT
CDR3: CATKFRLFADTQYF

V: TRBV9
J: TRBJ1-2
D: -
size: -
DNA: TGTGCCAGCAGCGTAGCCCCCGAGAAGGGGTATGGCTACACCTTC
CDR3: CASSVAPEKGYGYTF

V: TRBV9
J: TRBJ1-6
D: -
size: -
DNA: TGTGCCAGCAGCGTGGACTTGTCCTATAATTCACCCCTCCACTTT
CDR3: CASSVDLSYNSPLHF

V: TRBV18
J: TRBJ2-1
D: -
size: -
DNA: TGTGCCAGCTCACCCTCTAGTGGGCGATCCTCCTACAATGAGCAGTTCTTC
CDR3: CASSPSSGRSSYNEQFF

V: TRBV4-1
J: TRBJ1-2
D: -
size: -
DNA: TGCGCCAGCAGCCAAGCAAGGGGGGATGGCTACACCTTC
CDR3: CASSQARGDGYTF

V: TRBV21-1
J: TRBJ1-4
D: -
size: -
DNA: TGTGCCAGCAGCAGACAGGGGGCGGGGGAAAAACTGTTTTTT
CDR3: CASSRQGAGEKLFF

V: TRBV18
J: TRBJ2-3
D: TRBD2
size: -
DNA: TGTGCCAGCTCCAGAGGTCTAGCGGGAGGGGATACGCAGTATTTT
CDR3: CASSRGLAGGDTQYF

V: TRBV6-5
J: TRBJ2-7
D: -
size: -
DNA: TGTGCCAGCAGATCTCCTGGGGTCTACGAGCAGTACTTC
CDR3: CASRSPGVYEQYF

V: TRBV7-9
J: TRBJ2-2
D: -
size: -
DNA: TGTGCCAGCAGCTGGTACATGGGCACCGGGGAGCTGTTTTTT
CDR3: CASSWYMGTGELFF

V: TRBV6-1
J: TRBJ2-5
D: -
size: -
DNA: TGTGCCAGCAGTGAATGGGCAGCACGGGAGACCCAGTACTTC
CDR3: CASSEWAARETQYF

V: TRBV5-5
J: TRBJ2-7
D: -
size: -
DNA: TGTGCCAGGACTGCTTTGGGCTACGAGCAGTACTTC
CDR3: CARTALGYEQYF

V: TRBV11-3
J: TRBJ2-4
D: -
size: -
DNA: TGTGCCAGCAGCTCCTCCGGGGGATTTGCCAAAAACATTCAGTACTTC
CDR3: CASSSSGGFAKNIQYF

V: TRBV7-8
J: TRBJ1-1
D: -
size: -
DNA: TGTGCCAGCAGCGGTCCGGGGACGGGTATGAACACTGAAGCTTTCTTT
CDR3: CASSGPGTGMNTEAFF

V: TRBV7-9
J: TRBJ2-7
D: -
size: -
DNA: TGTGCCAGCAGCTTCTCCGGGGATCCCTCCTACGAGCAGTACTTC
CDR3: CASSFSGDPSYEQYF

V: TRBV9
J: TRBJ1-2
D: -
size: -
DNA: TGTGCCAGCAGCGCGGACGGCAGGCAAGGCTACACCTTC
CDR3: CASSADGRQGYTF

V: TRBV7-6
J: TRBJ2-7
D: -
size: -
DNA: TGTGCCAGCAGCTTAGCGCCGCATTACGAGCAGTACTTC
CDR3: CASSLAPHYEQYF

V: TRBV5-1
J: TRBJ2-5
D: -
size: -
DNA: TGCGCCAGCAGCTGGGGCAGATACCAAGAGACCCAGTACTTC
CDR3: CASSWGRYQETQYF

V: TRBV18
J: TRBJ1-1
D: -
size: -
DNA: TGTGCCAGCTCACCACGCGTTTTATTGGGCACTGAAGCTTTCTTT
CDR3: CASSPRVLLGTEAFF

V: TRBV27
J: TRBJ1-1
D: -
size: -
DNA: TGTGCCAGCAGGGGGGCAGAGCTAAATACTGAAGCTTTCTTT
CDR3: CASRGAELNTEAFF

V: TRBV13
J: TRBJ2-2
D: -
size: -
DNA: TGTGCCAGCAGCTCACCGACACGGAACACCGGGGAGCTGTTTTTT
CDR3: CASSSPTRNTGELFF

V: TRBV7-3
J: TRBJ2-5
D: TRBD2
size: -
DNA: TGTGCCAGCAGCTTAACGGGACTAGCGGGGCTACAAGAGACCCAGTACTTC
CDR3: CASSLTGLAGLQETQYF

V: TRBV6-5
J: TRBJ1-5
D: TRBD1
size: -
DNA: TGTGCCAGCAGCCACAGGGGTCAGCCCCAGCATTTT
CDR3: CASSHRGQPQHF

V: TRBV4-1
J: TRBJ2-5
D: -
size: -
DNA: TGCGCCAGCAGCCAATGGGGCAGGGCTTATGAGACCCAGTACTTC
CDR3: CASSQWGRAYETQYF

V: TRBV10-3
J: TRBJ1-2
D: TRBD1
size: once
DNA: TGTGCCATCAGCTACAGACAGGGCGCAGCTAACTATGGCTACACCTTC
CDR3: CAISYRQGAANYGYTF

V: TRBV7-9
J: TRBJ1-1
D: -
size: -
DNA: TGTGCCAGCAGCTTAGGGGTCGCTGAAGCTTTCTTT
CDR3: CASSLGVAEAFF

V: TRBV18
J: TRBJ2-1
D: TRBD1
size: -
DNA: TGTGCCAGCTCACCCAGGACAGGGGCATACAATGAGCAGTTCTTC
CDR3: CASSPRTGAYNEQFF

V: TRBV7-8
J: TRBJ1-1
D: -
size: once
DNA: TGTGCCAGCAGCATAGGGCGGGTGGCTTTCTTT
CDR3: CASSIGRVAFF

V: TRBV10-1
J: TRBJ1-2
D: -
size: -
DNA: TGCGCCAGCAGTTCCAGCAGCTATGGCTACACCTTC
CDR3: CASSSSSYGYTF

V: TRBV11-3
J: TRBJ2-2
D: -
size: -
DNA: TGTGCCAGCAGCCCCCCTCGGGGACCCAACACCGGGGAGCTGTTTTTT
CDR3: CASSPPRGPNTGELFF

V: TRBV5-1
J: TRBJ1-4
D: -
size: -
DNA: TGCGCCAGCAGCTTCCGGGATCCTTCGCGTGAAAAACTGTTTTTT
CDR3: CASSFRDPSREKLFF

V: TRBV14
J: TRBJ2-7
D: -
size: -
DNA: TGTGCCAGCTCCATAGCATACCTAGCCTACGAGCAGTACTTC
CDR3: CASSIAYLAYEQYF

V: TRBV7-2
J: TRBJ2-1
D: TRBD2
size: few
DNA: TGTGCCAGCAGCCCCGGACTAGCGGGAGAGAAGCAGTTCTTC
CDR3: CASSPGLAGEKQFF

V: TRBV7-3
J: TRBJ1-1
D: TRBD1
size: -
DNA: TGTGCCAGCAGCTTGCCCCCCGGGACAGAGTATGAAGCTTTCTTT
CDR3: CASSLPPGTEYEAFF

V: TRBV19
J: TRBJ2-6
D: -
size: -
DNA: TGTGCCAGTACGGGACACTTCTCTGGGGCCAACGTCCTGACTTTC
CDR3: CASTGHFSGANVLTF

V: TRBV27
J: TRBJ1-1
D: TRBD1
size: -
DNA: TGTGCCAGCAGTTCACAGGGGGCCAAGCTTGAAGCTTTCTTT
CDR3: CASSSQGAKLEAFF

V: TRBV19
J: TRBJ2-7
D: TRBD2
size: -
DNA: TGTGCCAGTAGTGGGGGGACTAGCGGGAACTACGAGCAGTACTTC
CDR3: CASSGGTSGNYEQYF

V: TRBV29-1
J: TRBJ2-2
D: TRBD1
size: once
DNA: TGCAGCGTTAAAAGGACAGGGGCCGGGGAGCTGTTTTTT
CDR3: CSVKRTGAGELFF

V: TRBV4-3
J: TRBJ1-2
D: -
size: -
DNA: TGCGCCAGCAGCCAAGATAAGGAGAACTATGGCTACACCTTC
CDR3: CASSQDKENYGYTF

V: TRBV5-6
J: TRBJ2-7
D: -
size: -
DNA: TGTGCCAGCAGCTTGGGGAGTTTTGGGTCGGAGCAGTACTTC
CDR3: CASSLGSFGSEQYF